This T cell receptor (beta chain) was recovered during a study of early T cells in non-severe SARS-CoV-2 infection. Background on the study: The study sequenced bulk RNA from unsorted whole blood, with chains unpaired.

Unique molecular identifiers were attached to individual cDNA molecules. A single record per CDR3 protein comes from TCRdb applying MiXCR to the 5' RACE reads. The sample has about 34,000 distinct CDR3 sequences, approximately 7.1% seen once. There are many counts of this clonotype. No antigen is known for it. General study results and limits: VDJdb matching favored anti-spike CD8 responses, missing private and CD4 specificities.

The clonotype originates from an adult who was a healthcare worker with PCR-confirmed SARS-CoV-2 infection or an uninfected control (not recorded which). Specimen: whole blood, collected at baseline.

The CDR3: CASSHGTGVEAFF. The CDR3 region has the DNA TGTGCCAGCAGTCATGGGACAGGGGTTGAAGCTTTCTTT. The J gene is TRBJ1-1, the V gene TRBV12-3 or TRBV12-4, with 10 bases identical to TRBD1. V shed 5 bases, J shed 7 bases, and the junction held 4 bases outside the gene matches. This CDR3 region has 13 residues.